The 2 T cell receptor beta chains below were found in one sample sequenced in a study of identical twins. TCRdb re-derived calls from the 5' RACE reads in MiXCR, one entry per CDR3 protein. The table has approximately 250,000 distinct CDR3 sequences, 5% to 7% seen once. These data also featured in a second study, about T cells expressing NK-cell markers.

Sequenced sample: CD8+ T cells sorted from blood. Receptor source: a woman under 30 in good health.

The rearrangement links TRBV4-1 to TRBJ1-1; perhaps TRBD1 as D (6 bases). The length of the CDR3 is 14 residues. Between the trimmed V and J ends, which lost 1 base and 9 bases, there was a span of 15 bases. CDR1 is MGHRA and CDR2 is YSYEKL in the germline V gene. The CDR3 spells CASSQASGGVKAFF. DNA for the CDR3: TGCGCCAGCAGCCAAGCTTCGGGGGGCGTCAAAGCTTTCTTT.

The chain links TRBV7-9 to TRBJ2-5, with 7 bases matching TRBD2. This CDR3 region has 15 residues. Losses at the gene ends were 4 bases for V and 1 base for J; bases not matched to a gene: 6. Germline values: CDR1 SEHNR, CDR2 FQNEAQ (reference sequence). In DNA form, the CDR3 reads TGTGCCAGCAGCTCCCGGGAGGCACTCCAAGAGACCCAGTACTTC. This translates into CASSSREALQETQYF.